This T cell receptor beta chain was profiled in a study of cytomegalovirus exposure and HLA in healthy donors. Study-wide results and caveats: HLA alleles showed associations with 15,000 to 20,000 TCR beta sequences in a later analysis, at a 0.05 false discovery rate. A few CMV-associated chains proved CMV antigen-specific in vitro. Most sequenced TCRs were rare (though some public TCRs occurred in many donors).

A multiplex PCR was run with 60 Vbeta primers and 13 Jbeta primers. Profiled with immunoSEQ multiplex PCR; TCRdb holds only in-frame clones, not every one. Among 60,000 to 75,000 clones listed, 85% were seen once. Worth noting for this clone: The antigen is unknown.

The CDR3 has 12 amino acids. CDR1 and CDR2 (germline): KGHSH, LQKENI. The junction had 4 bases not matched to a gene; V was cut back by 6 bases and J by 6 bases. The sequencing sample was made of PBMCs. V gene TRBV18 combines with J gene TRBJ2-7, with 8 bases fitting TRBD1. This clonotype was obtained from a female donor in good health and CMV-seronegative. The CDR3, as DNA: TGTGCCAGCTCCCGCCAGGGGGCCGAGCAGTACTTC. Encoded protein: CASSRQGAEQYF.